What follows are 32 T cell receptor beta chains derived from one specimen sequenced in a study of shared clonotypes between healthy human individuals. CD8 cells classed as naive were CD45RO-negative and positively selected for CCR7, excluding terminally differentiated effector memory CD45RA+ cells. Clones were sequenced by immunoSEQ multiplex PCR, and TCRdb holds only the in-frame ones, with some missing. Found here are about 2.1 million clones, 85% to 95% of them singletons; the top ten hold around 1.7%. Sequencing was carried out using naive CD8+ T cells from PBMCs. Receptor source: a man younger than 35 in good health. Some clones in this sample may be carry-over from other donors' samples.

The V gene is TRBV9, the J gene TRBJ2-2, with D perhaps TRBD1 or TRBD2 (5 bases each). The CDR3 runs to 14 residues. Trimming took off 0 bases at V and 5 bases at J, with 8 bases between the two ends. The V gene's germline CDR1 is SGDLS and CDR2 YYNGEE. The CDR3 reads CASSVAGRTGELFF. CDR3 DNA: TGTGCCAGCAGCGTAGCGGGGCGAACCGGGGAGCTGTTTTTT.

The chain couples TRBV9 to TRBJ2-5, with D tentatively TRBD2 (5 bases). The CDR3 runs 12 residues. The V gene's germline CDR1 is SGDLS and CDR2 YYNGEE. V lost 3 bases and J lost 5, with 8 bases in between. CDR3 sequence (DNA): TGTGCCAGCAGCGCCCCGGGGGAGACCCAGTACTTC. It is translated as CASSAPGETQYF.

A remark on this clone: Other DNA sequences from this sample encode an identical CDR3 as well. The chain has TRBV7-9 and TRBJ2-7; D is unresolved. Trimming took off 7 bases at V and 0 bases at J, with 10 bases between the two ends. This CDR3 comprises 13 residues. Germline V gene data show CDR1 as SEHNR and CDR2 as FQNEAQ (reference sequence). The CDR3 DNA is TGTGCCAGCACGTGGGGTTCCTCCTACGAGCAGTACTTC. It translates to CASTWGSSYEQYF.

The chain employs TRBV6-1 and TRBJ1-4; D not certain. Germline CDR1 is MNHNS and CDR2 is SASEGT. Trimming left V 5 bases short and J 11 bases short, with 18 bases between. CDR3 size: 14 residues. The CDR3 loop is CASSPPYSPWKLFF. For the CDR3, the DNA is TGTGCCAGCAGTCCCCCCTACAGCCCCTGGAAACTGTTTTTT.

This clone appeared once. V and J are TRBV5-4 and TRBJ1-2; D unresolved. The CDR3 extends over 16 amino acids. Germline V gene data show CDR1 as SGHNT and CDR2 as YYREEE (reference sequence). Trimming stripped 4 bases from V and 6 bases from J, with 22 bases between. The CDR3 here is CASSLYEATGSHGYTF. CDR3 DNA: TGTGCCAGCAGCCTGTACGAAGCCACCGGGAGTCATGGCTACACCTTC.

The chain has TRBV27 and TRBJ1-2; 9 nucleotides align to TRBD1. The CDR3 runs 14 residues. Trimming removed 7 bases from V and 8 bases from J; junction bases left unmatched: 11. CDR1 MNHEY and CDR2 SMNVEV come from the germline V gene (reference sequence). Here the CDR3 reads CASTTYRDREGYTF. The CDR3 region has the DNA TGTGCCAGCACCACATACCGGGACAGGGAAGGCTACACCTTC.

Remarks on this clone: The sample carries other DNA sequences with the same CDR3. The V gene is TRBV20-1, the J gene TRBJ2-1; D remains ambiguous. The CDR3 is 11 amino acids. CDR1 is DFQATT and CDR2 is SNEGSKA in the germline V gene (reference sequence). The V end was cut by 6 bases, the J end by 0 bases, with 3 bases between. CDR3 nucleotide sequence: TGCAGTGCCCCCTCCTACAATGAGCAGTTCTTC. Translating it yields CSAPSYNEQFF.

The chain couples TRBV15 to TRBJ2-7; TRBD1 might be the D (5 bases). Trimming removed 3 bases at V and 0 bases at J, with 12 bases between. In germline, CDR1 is LNHNV, CDR2 YYDKDF (reference sequence). The length of the CDR3 is 15 residues. Written as DNA, the CDR3 is TGTGCCACCAGCAGTACAGGAGTCTTCTCCTACGAGCAGTACTTC. This translates into CATSSTGVFSYEQYF.

The chain links TRBV28 to TRBJ2-2; TRBD2 aligns across 10 bases. Germline loops: CDR1 MDHEN, CDR2 SYDVKM. The CDR3 is 18 amino acids. V shed 6 bases and J 5 bases; nucleotides not matched to a gene: 15. The DNA of the CDR3 is TGTGCCAGCAGCCTCCTCCCCTTACTAGCGGGAAGGACCGGGGAGCTGTTTTTT. It codes for CASSLLPLLAGRTGELFF. Combining the CDR3 with reference TRBV28 and TRBJ2-2 gives the whole variable domain DVKVTQSSRYLVKRTGEKVFLECVQDMDHENMFWYRQDPGLGLRLIYFSYDVKMKEKGDIPEGYSVSREKKERFSLILESASTNQTSMYLCASSLLPLLAGRTGELFFGEGSRLTVL.

CDR3 bases: TGTGCCAGCAGGGGACCCTCCTACAATGAGCAGTTCTTC. Translating it yields CASRGPSYNEQFF. The chain employs TRBV27 and TRBJ2-1, with D perhaps assigned TRBD1 or TRBD2 (5 bases each). CDR1 and CDR2 from the germline V gene are MNHEY and SMNVEV (reference sequence). The CDR3 runs to 13 residues. Trimming left V 6 bases short and J 0 bases short, with 6 bases between.

This sequence joins TRBV15 and TRBJ2-2, with no clear D. Trimming removed 1 base from V and 1 base from J, with 4 bases in between. CDR1 is LNHNV, CDR2 YYDKDF, per germline (reference sequence). The CDR3 sequence is 14 residues long. DNA of the CDR3: TGTGCCACCAGCAGAGGGGGGAACACCGGGGAGCTGTTTTTT. This encodes CATSRGGNTGELFF.

Remarks on this clone: Other DNA sequences of this sample code for an identical CDR3. This sequence joins TRBV7-9 and TRBJ2-7; D is unresolved. This CDR3 is built from 13 residues. Germline V gives CDR1 SEHNR, CDR2 FQNEAQ (reference sequence). Deletions cut 5 bases from V and 2 bases from J, with 10 bases between. The chain's CDR3 is CASSPPQAYEQYF. CDR3 coding DNA: TGTGCCAGCAGCCCCCCGCAGGCCTACGAGCAGTACTTC.

The chain employs TRBV29-1 and TRBJ2-5; 9 bases map to TRBD2. Trimming at V came to 3 bases and at J to 3 bases, leaving 8 bases not matched to a gene. The CDR3 is 15 residues long. CDR1 and CDR2 (germline): SQVTM, ANQGSEA. The CDR3 is CSVDSVAGDEETQYF. CDR3 bases: TGCAGCGTTGATTCCGTAGCGGGAGATGAAGAGACCCAGTACTTC.

A note on this clone: At the DNA level, this CDR3 is encoded by other sequences in the same sample as well. V and J are TRBV7-9 and TRBJ2-1, with unresolved D. Germline V gene lookup returns CDR1 SEHNR and CDR2 FQNEAQ (reference sequence). The V gene lost 4 bases and the J gene lost 0 bases, with 4 bases spanning the gap. The CDR3 loop spans 13 amino acids. The CDR3 nucleotides read TGTGCCAGCAGCTCTGGCTCCTACAATGAGCAGTTCTTC. Protein product: CASSSGSYNEQFF. Supplemented by reference TRBV7-9 and TRBJ2-1, the full variable domain reads DTGVSQNPRHKITKRGQNVTFRCDPISEHNRLYWYRQTLGQGPEFLTYFQNEAQLEKSRLLSDRFSAERPKGSFSTLEIQRTEQGDSAMYLCASSSGSYNEQFFGPGTRLTVL.

Concerning this clone: Other DNA sequences from this sample encode an identical CDR3 as well. The V gene is TRBV7-3, the J gene TRBJ2-1; 11 bases line up with TRBD2. Per the germline V gene, CDR1 is SGHTA and CDR2 is FQGTGA. The V segment lost 2 bases and the J segment 3 bases; nucleotides outside the gene matches: 0. This CDR3 is built from 15 residues. The DNA of the CDR3 is TGTGCCAGCAGCTTAGGGACTAGCGGCTACAATGAGCAGTTCTTC. Its translation: CASSLGTSGYNEQFF.

The chain carries TRBV7-8 and TRBJ1-4; perhaps TRBD1 as D (5 bases). The CDR3 consists of 16 residues. The germline V gene has CDR1 SGHVS and CDR2 FQNEAQ. V lost 3 bases, J lost 4 bases, and 15 bases lay in between. In DNA, the CDR3 is TGTGCCAGCAGCTTTTCGAGGGGCCTTATTAATGAAAAACTGTTTTTT. Its protein is CASSFSRGLINEKLFF.

The chain carries TRBV6-6 and TRBJ2-7; perhaps TRBD1 as D (6 bases). The V gene's germline CDR1 is MNHNY and CDR2 SVGAGI (reference sequence). V lost 6 bases and J 4 bases, leaving 16 bases between the germline ends. This CDR3 has 14 residues. The CDR3 loop is CASRETGAPYEQYF. The CDR3 bases are TGTGCCAGCAGAGAGACAGGAGCCCCTTACGAGCAGTACTTC.

This chain connects TRBV5-1 to TRBJ2-2, with D possibly TRBD2 on 6 matching bases. Germline V lookup: CDR1 SGHRS, CDR2 YFSETQ. The length of the CDR3 is 18 residues. V lost 5 bases, J lost 2 bases, and 22 bases lay in between. CDR3 residues: CASRSRDFSAANTGELFF. The CDR3 coding sequence is TGCGCCAGCAGATCTCGGGACTTCTCGGCGGCCAACACCGGGGAGCTGTTTTTT.

The chain has TRBV6-1 and TRBJ2-7; D call uncertain. CDR1 MNHNS and CDR2 SASEGT come from the germline V gene. The ends were cut back, 3 bases at V and 2 bases at J, with 8 bases in the middle. This CDR3 has 13 amino acids. CDR3 sequence (DNA): TGTGCCAGCAGTGAGTATGCCCCCTACGAGCAGTACTTC. Translating gives CASSEYAPYEQYF.

The rearrangement joins TRBV25-1 to TRBJ2-5; no clear D gene. CDR1 is MGHDK and CDR2 is SYGVNS in the germline V gene. CDR3 length equals 13 residues. Deletions cut 4 bases from V and 2 bases from J, with 8 bases between. CDR3 bases: TGTGCCAGCAGTGGCCCATCACAAGAGACCCAGTACTTC. Encoded protein: CASSGPSQETQYF.

The genes are TRBV2 and TRBJ2-7; 9 positions agree with TRBD2. The J segment lost 4 bases and the V segment lost 2 bases, leaving 12 bases of the junction unmatched. The length of the CDR3 is 17 residues. Germline-derived CDR1 and CDR2 are SNHLY and FYNNEI. The CDR3 coding sequence is TGTGCCAGCAGTGAAATGCCCTTAGCGGGAGAGCGGTACGAGCAGTACTTC. It specifies CASSEMPLAGERYEQYF.

The chain joins TRBV11-3 to TRBJ2-3; D not certain. The CDR3 contains 10 residues. Germline values: CDR1 SGHNT, CDR2 YENEEA. Trimming left V 3 bases short and J 6 bases short, with 1 base between. The CDR3 is CASSFDTQYF. The DNA for the CDR3 is TGTGCCAGCAGCTTTGATACGCAGTATTTT.

As concerns this clone: In the same sample, other DNA sequences code for this CDR3. The rearrangement uses TRBV27 and TRBJ2-7; D is ambiguous. The CDR3 consists of 13 residues. Trimming pared 3 bases from V and 3 bases from J, leaving 9 bases between. Germline CDR1 is MNHEY and CDR2 is SMNVEV (reference sequence). Here the CDR3 reads CASSLGTFYEQYF. CDR3 nucleotide sequence: TGTGCCAGCAGTTTGGGTACATTCTACGAGCAGTACTTC.

The J gene is TRBJ1-3, the V gene TRBV19, with D maybe TRBD1 (6 bases). The CDR3 has 16 amino acids. The germline V gene has CDR1 LNHDA and CDR2 SQIVND (reference sequence). V lost 10 bases and J lost 4, with 23 bases in between. The CDR3: CATLGGSHYMGNTIYF. CDR3 nucleotides: TGTGCCACCCTGGGGGGCAGCCATTACATGGGAAACACCATATATTTT.

V usage is TRBV28 and J usage is TRBJ1-2; 8 nucleotides align to TRBD1. From germline, CDR1 is MDHEN and CDR2 SYDVKM. CDR3 length: 14 amino acids. Losses at the gene ends were 5 bases for V and 2 bases for J; bases not matched to a gene: 4. CDR3 in amino acids: CASSPTGGNYGYTF. The CDR3 DNA follows: TGTGCCAGCAGTCCCACAGGGGGAAACTATGGCTACACCTTC.

The rearrangement links TRBV10-1 to TRBJ1-1; D gene ambiguous. Trimming shortened V by 5 bases and J by 2 bases, and 9 bases separated the two germline ends. The CDR3 extends over 13 amino acids. From germline, CDR1 is WNHNN and CDR2 SYGVQD (reference sequence). In nucleotides, the CDR3 is TGCGCCAGCAGTATCGGAGGCAACACTGAAGCTTTCTTT. Translating it yields CASSIGGNTEAFF.

The genes are TRBV28 and TRBJ2-1, with TRBD2 matching over 9 bases. Germline assignment: CDR1 MDHEN and CDR2 SYDVKM. V shed 5 bases, J shed 5 bases, and the junction held 13 bases outside the gene matches. The CDR3 spans 17 residues. CDR3 DNA: TGTGCCAGCAGTGACCCCGACGGGCGGGAGGGTGACAATGAGCAGTTCTTC. This translates into CASSDPDGREGDNEQFF.

This chain links TRBV6-1 with TRBJ2-7; D ambiguous. The CDR3 runs to 14 residues. The germline V gene has CDR1 MNHNS and CDR2 SASEGT. V lost 1 base and J lost 2, with 9 bases in between. This chain's CDR3 is CASSEGLVAYEQYF. The CDR3 DNA sequence: TGTGCCAGCAGTGAAGGATTAGTCGCCTACGAGCAGTACTTC.

V usage is TRBV7-8 and J usage is TRBJ2-2; D is undetermined. Trimming removed 1 base at V and 3 bases at J, with 12 bases between. The CDR3 consists of 16 residues. In germline, CDR1 is SGHVS, CDR2 FQNEAQ. The CDR3 region is CASSLDGPVDTGELFF. The CDR3, as DNA: TGTGCCAGCAGCTTAGATGGCCCGGTCGACACCGGGGAGCTGTTTTTT.

J is TRBJ1-1 and V is TRBV2; D not resolved. The CDR3 has 16 residues. V lost 1 base to trimming and J lost 1 base, with 13 bases between them. The germline V gene has CDR1 SNHLY and CDR2 FYNNEI. The CDR3 DNA follows: TGTGCCAGCAGTGAAGTAAGGAATTTCAGGAACACTGAAGCTTTCTTT. Amino acids: CASSEVRNFRNTEAFF.

J is TRBJ2-3 and V is TRBV5-1; D call uncertain. This CDR3 region has 17 residues. Trimming cost V 4 bases and J 2 bases, with 20 bases left between them. Germline CDR1 is SGHRS and CDR2 is YFSETQ. CDR3 amino acids: CASSPLAEPRFTDTQYF. CDR3 bases: TGCGCCAGCAGCCCTTTGGCTGAACCACGGTTCACAGATACGCAGTATTTT.

This clone was seen just once. V usage is TRBV6-5 and J usage is TRBJ1-2; 7 nucleotides line up with TRBD1. Germline V gene lookup returns CDR1 MNHEY and CDR2 SVGAGI. The CDR3 contains 15 residues. V was pared by 8 bases and J by 3 bases, with 12 bases of the junction left unmatched. The CDR3 reads CASQEGAGTDYGYTF. Written as DNA, the CDR3 is TGTGCCAGCCAAGAGGGGGCGGGGACCGACTATGGCTACACCTTC.